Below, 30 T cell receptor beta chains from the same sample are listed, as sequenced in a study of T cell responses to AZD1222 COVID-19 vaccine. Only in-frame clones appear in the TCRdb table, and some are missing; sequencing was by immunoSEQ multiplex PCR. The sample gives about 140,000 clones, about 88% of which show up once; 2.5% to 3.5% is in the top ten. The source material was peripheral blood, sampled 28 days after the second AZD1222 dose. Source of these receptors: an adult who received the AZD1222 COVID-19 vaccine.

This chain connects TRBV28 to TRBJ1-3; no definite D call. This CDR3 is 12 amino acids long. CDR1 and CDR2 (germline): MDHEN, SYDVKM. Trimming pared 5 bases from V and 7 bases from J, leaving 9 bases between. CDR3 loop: CASSLLENTIYF. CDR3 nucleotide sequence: TGTGCCAGCAGTCTACTCGAGAACACCATATATTTT.

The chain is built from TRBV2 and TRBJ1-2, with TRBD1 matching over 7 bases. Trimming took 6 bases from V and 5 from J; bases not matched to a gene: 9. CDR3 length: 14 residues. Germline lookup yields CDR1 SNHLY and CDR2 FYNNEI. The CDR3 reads CASRRQGIYYGYTF. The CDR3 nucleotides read TGTGCCAGCAGAAGACAGGGTATCTATTATGGCTACACCTTC.

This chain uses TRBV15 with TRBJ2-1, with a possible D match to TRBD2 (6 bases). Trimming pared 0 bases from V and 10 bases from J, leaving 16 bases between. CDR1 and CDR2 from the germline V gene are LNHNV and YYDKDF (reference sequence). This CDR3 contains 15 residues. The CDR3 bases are TGTGCCACCAGCAGAGAATCCGAGGGAGGAACCGAGCAGTTCTTC. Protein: CATSRESEGGTEQFF.

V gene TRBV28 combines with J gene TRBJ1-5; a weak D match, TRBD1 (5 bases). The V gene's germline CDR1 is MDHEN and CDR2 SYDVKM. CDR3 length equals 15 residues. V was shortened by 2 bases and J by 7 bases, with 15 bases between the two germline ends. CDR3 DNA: TGTGCCAGCAGTTTACGGCGGGGACTAGAGCAGCCCCAGCATTTT. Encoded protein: CASSLRRGLEQPQHF. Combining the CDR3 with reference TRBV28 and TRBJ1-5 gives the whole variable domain DVKVTQSSRYLVKRTGEKVFLECVQDMDHENMFWYRQDPGLGLRLIYFSYDVKMKEKGDIPEGYSVSREKKERFSLILESASTNQTSMYLCASSLRRGLEQPQHFGDGTRLSIL.

The CDR3 region is CASSLVGSLAKNIQYF. CDR3 coding DNA: TGTGCCAGCAGTTTAGTGGGGTCACTAGCCAAAAACATTCAGTACTTC. The chain joins TRBV27 to TRBJ2-4; the D is unclear. CDR3 size: 16 residues. CDR1 is MNHEY, CDR2 SMNVEV, per germline (reference sequence). Trimming took off 2 bases at V and 0 bases at J, with 11 bases between the two ends.

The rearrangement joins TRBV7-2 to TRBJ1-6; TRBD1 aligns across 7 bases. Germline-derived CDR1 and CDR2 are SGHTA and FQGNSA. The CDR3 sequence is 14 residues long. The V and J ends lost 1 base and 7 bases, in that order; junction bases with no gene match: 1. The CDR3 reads CASSLGTGNSPLHF. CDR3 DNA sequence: TGTGCCAGCAGCTTAGGGACAGGAAATTCACCCCTCCACTTT.

In nucleotides, the CDR3 is TGTGCCAGCAGTTCCGCGGGGGGCGCCTTGGGTTCACCCCTCCACTTT. It encodes CASSSAGGALGSPLHF. V gene TRBV28 combines with J gene TRBJ1-6; weak D call: TRBD1 (6 bases). The V end was cut by 4 bases, the J end by 9 bases, with 19 bases between. The CDR3 is 16 residues long. Germline CDR1 and CDR2: MDHEN and SYDVKM.

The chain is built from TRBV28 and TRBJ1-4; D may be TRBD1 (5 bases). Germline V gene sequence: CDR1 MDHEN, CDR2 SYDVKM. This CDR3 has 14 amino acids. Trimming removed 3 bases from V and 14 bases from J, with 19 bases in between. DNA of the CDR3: TGTGCCAGCAGTTTGGGGGATCCGGGACTCGGGCTGTTTTTT. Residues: CASSLGDPGLGLFF.

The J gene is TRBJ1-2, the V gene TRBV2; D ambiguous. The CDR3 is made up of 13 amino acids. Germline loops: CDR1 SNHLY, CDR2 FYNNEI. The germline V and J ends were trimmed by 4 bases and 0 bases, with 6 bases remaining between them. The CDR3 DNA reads TGTGCCAGCAGTGCGGCGCCTAACTATGGCTACACCTTC. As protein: CASSAAPNYGYTF.

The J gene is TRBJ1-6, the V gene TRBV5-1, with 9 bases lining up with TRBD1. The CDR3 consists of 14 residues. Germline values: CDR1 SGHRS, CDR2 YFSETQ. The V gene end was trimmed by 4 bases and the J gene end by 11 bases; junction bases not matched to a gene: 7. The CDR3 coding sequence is TGCGCCAGCAGCACGGGACAGGGATCCGCACCCCTCCACTTT. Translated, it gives CASSTGQGSAPLHF.

The CDR3 here is CASSLVVKSDGYTF. The DNA for the CDR3 is TGTGCCAGCAGCTTAGTTGTAAAATCGGATGGCTACACCTTC. The rearrangement joins TRBV7-8 to TRBJ1-2; D is unresolved. Trimming stripped 1 base from V and 6 bases from J, with 12 bases between. This CDR3 is 14 amino acids long. Per the germline V gene, CDR1 is SGHVS and CDR2 is FQNEAQ.

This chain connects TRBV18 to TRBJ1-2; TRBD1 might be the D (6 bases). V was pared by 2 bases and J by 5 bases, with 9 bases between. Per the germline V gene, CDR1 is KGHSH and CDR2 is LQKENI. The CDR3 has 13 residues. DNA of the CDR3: TGTGCCAGCTCACCAGGACAGATATATGGCTACACCTTC. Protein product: CASSPGQIYGYTF.

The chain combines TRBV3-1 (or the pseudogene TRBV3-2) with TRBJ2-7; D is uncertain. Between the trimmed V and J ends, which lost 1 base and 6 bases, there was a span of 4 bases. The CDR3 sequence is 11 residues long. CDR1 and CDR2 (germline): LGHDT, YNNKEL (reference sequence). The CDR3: CASSQVTEQYF. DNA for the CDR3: TGTGCCAGCAGCCAAGTAACCGAGCAGTACTTC.

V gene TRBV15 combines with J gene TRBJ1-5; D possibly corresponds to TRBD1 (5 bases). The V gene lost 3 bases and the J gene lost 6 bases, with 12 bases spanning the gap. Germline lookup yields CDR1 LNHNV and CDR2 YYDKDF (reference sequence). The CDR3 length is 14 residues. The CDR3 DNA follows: TGTGCCACCAGCAGTGGGCAGGGTAGTCAGCCCCAGCATTTT. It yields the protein CATSSGQGSQPQHF. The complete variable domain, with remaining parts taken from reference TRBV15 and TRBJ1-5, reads DAMVIQNPRYQVTQFGKPVTLSCSQTLNHNVMYWYQQKSSQAPKLLFHYYDKDFNNEADTPDNFQSRRPNTSFCFLDIRSPGLGDTAMYLCATSSGQGSQPQHFGDGTRLSIL.

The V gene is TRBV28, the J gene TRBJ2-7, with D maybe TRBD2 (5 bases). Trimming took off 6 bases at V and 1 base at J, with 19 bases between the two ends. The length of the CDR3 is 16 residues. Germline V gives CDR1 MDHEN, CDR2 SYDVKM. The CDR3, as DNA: TGTGCCAGCAGCCCCTCCCTTGCGGGCCTATCCTACGAGCAGTACTTC. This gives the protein CASSPSLAGLSYEQYF.

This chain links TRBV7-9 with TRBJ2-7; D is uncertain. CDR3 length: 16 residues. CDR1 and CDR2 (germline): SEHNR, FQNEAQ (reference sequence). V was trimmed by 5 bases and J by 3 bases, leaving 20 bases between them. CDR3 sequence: CASSLEYIGPDYEQYF. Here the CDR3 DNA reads TGTGCCAGCAGCCTAGAATACATAGGTCCGGACTACGAGCAGTACTTC.

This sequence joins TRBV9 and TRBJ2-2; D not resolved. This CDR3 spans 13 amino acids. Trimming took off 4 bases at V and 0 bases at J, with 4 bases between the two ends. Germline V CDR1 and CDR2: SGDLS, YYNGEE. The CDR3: CASSTANTGELFF. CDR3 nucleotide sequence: TGTGCCAGCAGCACGGCGAACACCGGGGAGCTGTTTTTT.

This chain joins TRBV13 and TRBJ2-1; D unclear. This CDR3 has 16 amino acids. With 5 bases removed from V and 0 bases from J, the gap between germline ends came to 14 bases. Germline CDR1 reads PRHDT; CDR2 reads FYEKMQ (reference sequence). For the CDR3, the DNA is TGTGCCAGCAGCGCGGCTCGTACTTCCTCCTACAATGAGCAGTTCTTC. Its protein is CASSAARTSSYNEQFF.

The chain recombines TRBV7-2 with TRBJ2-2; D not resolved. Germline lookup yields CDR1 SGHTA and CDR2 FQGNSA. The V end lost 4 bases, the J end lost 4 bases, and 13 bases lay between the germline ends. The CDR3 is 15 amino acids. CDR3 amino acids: CASSSDSSSTGELFF. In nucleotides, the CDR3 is TGTGCCAGCAGCTCCGATTCGTCCTCCACCGGGGAGCTGTTTTTT.

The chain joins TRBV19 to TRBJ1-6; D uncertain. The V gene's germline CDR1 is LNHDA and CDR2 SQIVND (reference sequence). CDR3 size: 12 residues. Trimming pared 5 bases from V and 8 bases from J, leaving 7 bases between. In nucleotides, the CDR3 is TGTGCCAGTAGTGAGACCGATTCACCCCTCCACTTT. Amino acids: CASSETDSPLHF.

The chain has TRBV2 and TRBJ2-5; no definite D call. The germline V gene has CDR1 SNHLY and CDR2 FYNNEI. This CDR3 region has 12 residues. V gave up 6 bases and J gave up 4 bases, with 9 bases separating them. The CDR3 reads CASRPNRETQYF. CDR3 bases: TGTGCCAGCAGGCCAAACCGAGAGACCCAGTACTTC.

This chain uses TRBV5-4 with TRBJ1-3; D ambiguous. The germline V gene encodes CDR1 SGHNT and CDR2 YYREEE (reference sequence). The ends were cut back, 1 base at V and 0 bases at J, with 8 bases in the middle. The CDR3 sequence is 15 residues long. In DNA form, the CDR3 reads TGTGCCAGCAGCTTGCAACAGAACTCTGGAAACACCATATATTTT. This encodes CASSLQQNSGNTIYF.

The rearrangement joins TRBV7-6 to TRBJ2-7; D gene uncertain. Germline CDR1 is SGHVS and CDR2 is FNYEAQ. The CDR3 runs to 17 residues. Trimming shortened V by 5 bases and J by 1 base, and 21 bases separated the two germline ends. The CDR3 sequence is CASSPQRPGVSSYEQYF. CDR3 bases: TGTGCCAGCAGCCCCCAACGTCCAGGTGTATCGTCCTACGAGCAGTACTTC. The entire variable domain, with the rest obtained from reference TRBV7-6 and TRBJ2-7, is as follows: GAGVSQSPRYKVTKRGQDVALRCDPISGHVSLYWYRQALGQGPEFLTYFNYEAQQDKSGLPNDRFSAERPEGSISTLTIQRTEQRDSAMYRCASSPQRPGVSSYEQYFGPGTRLTVT.

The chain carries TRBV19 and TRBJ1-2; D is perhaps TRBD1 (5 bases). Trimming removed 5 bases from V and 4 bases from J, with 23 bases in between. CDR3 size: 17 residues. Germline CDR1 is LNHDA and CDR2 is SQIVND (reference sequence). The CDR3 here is CASSASSGSARFYGYTF. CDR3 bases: TGTGCCAGTAGTGCCTCCTCAGGGTCGGCCCGTTTCTATGGCTACACCTTC.

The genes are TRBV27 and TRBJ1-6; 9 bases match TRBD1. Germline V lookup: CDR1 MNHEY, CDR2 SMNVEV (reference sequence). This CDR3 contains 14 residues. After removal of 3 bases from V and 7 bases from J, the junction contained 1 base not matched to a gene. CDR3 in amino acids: CASSFGTGNSPLHF. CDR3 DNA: TGTGCCAGCAGTTTTGGGACAGGGAATTCACCCCTCCACTTT.

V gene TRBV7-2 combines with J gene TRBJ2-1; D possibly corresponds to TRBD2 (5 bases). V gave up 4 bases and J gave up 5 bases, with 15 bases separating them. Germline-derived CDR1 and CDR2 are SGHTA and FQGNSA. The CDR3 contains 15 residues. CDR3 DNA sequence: TGTGCCAGCAGCTCCTACTTCGGGGTGGACAATGAGCAGTTCTTC. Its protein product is CASSSYFGVDNEQFF.

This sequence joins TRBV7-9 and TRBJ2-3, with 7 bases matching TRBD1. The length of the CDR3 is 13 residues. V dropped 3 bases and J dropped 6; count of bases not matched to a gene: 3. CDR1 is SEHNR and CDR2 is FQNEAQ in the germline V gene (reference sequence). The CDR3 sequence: CASSFTGDDTQYF. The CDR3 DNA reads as TGTGCCAGCAGCTTTACAGGGGACGATACGCAGTATTTT.

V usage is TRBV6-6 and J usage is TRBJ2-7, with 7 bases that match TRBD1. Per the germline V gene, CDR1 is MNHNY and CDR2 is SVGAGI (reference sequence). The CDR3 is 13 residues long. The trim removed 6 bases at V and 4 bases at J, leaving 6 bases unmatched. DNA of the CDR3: TGTGCCAGCAGCCGACAGGGAAGGTACGAGCAGTACTTC. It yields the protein CASSRQGRYEQYF.

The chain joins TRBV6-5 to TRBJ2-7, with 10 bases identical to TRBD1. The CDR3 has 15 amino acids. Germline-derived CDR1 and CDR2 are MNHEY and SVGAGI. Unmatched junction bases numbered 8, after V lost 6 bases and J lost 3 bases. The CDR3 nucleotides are TGTGCCAGCAGATTGAACCGGGACAGGGGCTACGAGCAGTACTTC. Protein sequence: CASRLNRDRGYEQYF.

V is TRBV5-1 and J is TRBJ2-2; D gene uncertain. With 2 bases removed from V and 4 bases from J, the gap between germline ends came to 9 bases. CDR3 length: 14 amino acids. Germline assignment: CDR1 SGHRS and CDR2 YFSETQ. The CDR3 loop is CASSFPRVTGELFF. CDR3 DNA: TGCGCCAGCAGCTTCCCCCGGGTCACCGGGGAGCTGTTTTTT. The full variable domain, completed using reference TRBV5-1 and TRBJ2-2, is KAGVTQTPRYLIKTRGQQVTLSCSPISGHRSVSWYQQTPGQGLQFLFEYFSETQRNKGNFPGRFSGRQFSNSRSEMNVSTLELGDSALYLCASSFPRVTGELFFGEGSRLTVL.